This TCR beta chain was documented in a study of T-cell memory formation after mild COVID-19. Germline V lookup: CDR1 SGHDN, CDR2 FVKESK. CDR3 length: 15 residues. V lost 5 bases, J lost 5 bases, and 17 bases lay in between. MiXCR, run by TCRdb on the 5' RACE reads, gives a single entry per CDR3 protein. The data contain about 140,000 distinct CDR3 sequences, under 7% of them seen just once; the ten biggest clones take up just over 2%. This clonotype was seen only a few times. What it binds is unknown. Broader study findings: CD8+ contracting clones occupied EMRA, while CD4+ ones occupied mainly CM and EM. Whereas later expanders leaned CD4+, clones contracting day 15 to 85 showed a balanced CD4/CD8 makeup.

The sequenced material came from PBMCs or a T cell subset sorted from them (not recorded which). The receptor was derived from an adult woman who had mild COVID-19 (a few samples of this study predate the infection). Cell type and time point are not known. This chain joins TRBV14 and TRBJ2-3; tentatively, D is TRBD1 (6 bases). DNA of the CDR3: TGTGCCAGCAGCTCTCGGACAGTATGGAGAGATACGCAGTATTTT. Translated: CASSSRTVWRDTQYF.